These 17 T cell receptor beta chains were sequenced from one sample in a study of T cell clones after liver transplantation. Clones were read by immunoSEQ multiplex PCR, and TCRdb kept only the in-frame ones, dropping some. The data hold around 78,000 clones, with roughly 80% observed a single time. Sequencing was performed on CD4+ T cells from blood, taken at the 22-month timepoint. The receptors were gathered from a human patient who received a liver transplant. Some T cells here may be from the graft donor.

The CDR3 nucleotides read TGTGCCAGCAGGACCCCGGGGGGTACTGAAGCTTTCTTT. Translating gives CASRTPGGTEAFF. V and J are TRBV6-6 and TRBJ1-1, with D tentatively TRBD1 (5 bases). V gave up 6 bases and J gave up 5 bases, with 13 bases separating them. The CDR3 is 13 residues long. Germline values: CDR1 MNHNY, CDR2 SVGAGI (reference sequence).

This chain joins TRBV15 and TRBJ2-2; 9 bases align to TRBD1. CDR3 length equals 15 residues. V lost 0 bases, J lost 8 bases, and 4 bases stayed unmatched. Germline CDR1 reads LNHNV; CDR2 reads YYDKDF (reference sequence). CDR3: CATSREQGALGELFF. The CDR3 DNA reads TGTGCCACCAGCAGAGAACAGGGGGCGCTGGGGGAGCTGTTTTTT.

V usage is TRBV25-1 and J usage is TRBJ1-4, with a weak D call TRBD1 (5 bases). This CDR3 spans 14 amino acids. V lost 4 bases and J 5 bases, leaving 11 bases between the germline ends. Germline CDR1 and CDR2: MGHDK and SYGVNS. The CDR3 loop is CASSAGGSNEKLFF. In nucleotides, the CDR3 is TGTGCCAGCAGTGCGGGGGGATCCAATGAAAAACTGTTTTTT.

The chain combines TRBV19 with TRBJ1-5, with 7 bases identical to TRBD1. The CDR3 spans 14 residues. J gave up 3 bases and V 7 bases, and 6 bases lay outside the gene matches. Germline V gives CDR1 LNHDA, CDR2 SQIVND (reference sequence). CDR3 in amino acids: CASKGDRDNQPQHF. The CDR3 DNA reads TGTGCCAGTAAGGGAGACAGGGACAATCAGCCCCAGCATTTT. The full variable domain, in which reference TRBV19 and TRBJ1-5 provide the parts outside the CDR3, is DGGITQSPKYLFRKEGQNVTLSCEQNLNHDAMYWYRQDPGQGLRLIYYSQIVNDFQKGDIAEGYSVSREKKESFPLTVTSAQKNPTAFYLCASKGDRDNQPQHFGDGTRLSIL.

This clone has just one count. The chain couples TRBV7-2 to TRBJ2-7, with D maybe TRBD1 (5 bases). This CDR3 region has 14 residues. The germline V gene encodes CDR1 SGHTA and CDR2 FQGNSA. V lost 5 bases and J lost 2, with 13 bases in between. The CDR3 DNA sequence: TGTGCCAGCAGCCCTCATCGACAGCCCTACGAGCAGTACTTC. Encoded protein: CASSPHRQPYEQYF. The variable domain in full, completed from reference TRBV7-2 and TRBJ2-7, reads GAGVSQSPSNKVTEKGKDVELRCDPISGHTALYWYRQSLGQGLEFLIYFQGNSAPDKSGLPSDRFSAERTGGSVSTLTIQRTQQEDSAVYLCASSPHRQPYEQYFGPGTRLTVT.

CDR3 sequence: CASSDRESTDTQYF. The CDR3 DNA reads as TGTGCCAGCAGCGACAGGGAGAGCACAGATACGCAGTATTTT. The chain combines TRBV5-6 with TRBJ2-3, with TRBD1 identical over 7 bases. Germline V lookup: CDR1 SGHDT, CDR2 YYEEEE. The junction had 2 bases not matched to a gene; V was cut back by 4 bases and J by 0 bases. The CDR3 extends over 14 amino acids.

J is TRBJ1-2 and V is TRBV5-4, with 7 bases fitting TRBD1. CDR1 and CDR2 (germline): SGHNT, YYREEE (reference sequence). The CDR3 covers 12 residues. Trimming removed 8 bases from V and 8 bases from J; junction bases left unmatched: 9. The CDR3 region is CASGGGPMGYTF. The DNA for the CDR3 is TGTGCCAGTGGAGGGGGCCCTATGGGCTACACCTTC.

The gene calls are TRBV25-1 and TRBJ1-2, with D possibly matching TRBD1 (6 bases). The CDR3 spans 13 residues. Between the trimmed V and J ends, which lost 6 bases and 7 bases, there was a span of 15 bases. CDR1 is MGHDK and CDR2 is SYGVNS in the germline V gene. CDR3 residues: CASSSQGKGGYTF. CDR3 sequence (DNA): TGTGCCAGCAGCTCACAGGGCAAGGGTGGCTACACCTTC.

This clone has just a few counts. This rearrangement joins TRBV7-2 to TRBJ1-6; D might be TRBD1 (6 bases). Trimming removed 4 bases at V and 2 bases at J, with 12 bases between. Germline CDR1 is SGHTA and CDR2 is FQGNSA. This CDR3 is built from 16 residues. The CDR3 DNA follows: TGTGCCAGCAGCTCTACGCGGGACACCTATAATTCACCCCTCCACTTT. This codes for CASSSTRDTYNSPLHF.

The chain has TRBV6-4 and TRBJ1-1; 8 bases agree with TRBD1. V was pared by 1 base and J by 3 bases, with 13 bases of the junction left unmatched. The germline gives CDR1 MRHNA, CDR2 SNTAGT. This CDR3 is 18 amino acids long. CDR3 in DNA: TGTGCCAGCAGTGACTTCGCAGACAGGGGACGCGAACACACTGAAGCTTTCTTT. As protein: CASSDFADRGREHTEAFF.

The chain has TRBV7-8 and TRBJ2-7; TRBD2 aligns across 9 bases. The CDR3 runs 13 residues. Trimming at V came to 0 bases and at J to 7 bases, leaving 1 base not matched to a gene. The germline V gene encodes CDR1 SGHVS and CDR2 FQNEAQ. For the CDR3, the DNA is TGTGCCAGCAGCTTAGCGCTAGCGGGGGAGCAGTACTTC. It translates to CASSLALAGEQYF.

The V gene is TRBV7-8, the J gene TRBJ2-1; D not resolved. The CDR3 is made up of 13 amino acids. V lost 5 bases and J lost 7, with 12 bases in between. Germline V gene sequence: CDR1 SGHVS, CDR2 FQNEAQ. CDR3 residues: CASSHGRHNEQFF. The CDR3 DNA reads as TGTGCCAGCAGCCACGGACGTCATAATGAGCAGTTCTTC. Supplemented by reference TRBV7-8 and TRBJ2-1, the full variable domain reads GAGVSQSPRYKVAKRGQDVALRCDPISGHVSLFWYQQALGQGPEFLTYFQNEAQLDKSGLPSDRFFAERPEGSVSTLKIQRTQQEDSAVYLCASSHGRHNEQFFGPGTRLTVL.

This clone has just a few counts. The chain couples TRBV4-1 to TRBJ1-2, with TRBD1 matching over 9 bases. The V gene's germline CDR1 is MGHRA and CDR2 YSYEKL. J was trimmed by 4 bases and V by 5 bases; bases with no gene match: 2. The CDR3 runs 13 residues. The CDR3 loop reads CASSEQGAYGYTF. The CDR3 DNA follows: TGCGCCAGCAGCGAACAGGGGGCCTATGGCTACACCTTC.

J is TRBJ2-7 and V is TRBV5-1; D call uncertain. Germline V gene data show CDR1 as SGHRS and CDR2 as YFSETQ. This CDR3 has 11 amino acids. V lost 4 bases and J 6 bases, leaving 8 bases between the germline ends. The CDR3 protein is CASSLDLEQYF. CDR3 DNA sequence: TGCGCCAGCAGCCTTGACCTCGAGCAGTACTTC.

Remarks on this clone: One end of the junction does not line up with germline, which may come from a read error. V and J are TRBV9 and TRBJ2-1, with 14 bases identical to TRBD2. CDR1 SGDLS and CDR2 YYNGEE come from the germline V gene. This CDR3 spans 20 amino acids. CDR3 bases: TGTGCCAGCAGCCCCCGGACTAGCGGGAGGCACCTGGACTCCAACAATGAGCAGTTCTTC. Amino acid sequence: CASSPRTSGRHLDSNNEQFF.

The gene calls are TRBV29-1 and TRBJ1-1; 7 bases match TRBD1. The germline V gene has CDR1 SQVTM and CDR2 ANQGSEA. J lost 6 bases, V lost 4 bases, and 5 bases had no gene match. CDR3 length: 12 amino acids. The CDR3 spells CSVGQGKPEAFF. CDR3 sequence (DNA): TGCAGCGTTGGACAGGGAAAACCTGAAGCTTTCTTT.

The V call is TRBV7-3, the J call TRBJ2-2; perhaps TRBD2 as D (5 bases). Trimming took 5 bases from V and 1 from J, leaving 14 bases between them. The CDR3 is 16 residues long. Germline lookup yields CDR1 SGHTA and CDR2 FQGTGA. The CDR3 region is CASSPRSRGNTGELFF. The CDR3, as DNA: TGTGCCAGCAGCCCTAGGAGCCGGGGGAACACCGGGGAGCTGTTTTTT.